What follows is one TCR beta chain and its context. Its target is not known. The source of the sample is a study of cytomegalovirus exposure and HLA in healthy donors. The study's findings and limits: Immune exposure information comprised only CMV serostatus. Previously analyzed data showed that most TCR beta V segments were productive at a frequency of about 87% or about 30%. Later analysis showed TCR association rates varying by HLA locus, highest for DRB1 and lowest for HLA-C. The listing of roughly 160 TCR beta chains classed them as cytomegalovirus-associated.

The study ran its PCR with 60 Vbeta and 13 Jbeta primers. The method was immunoSEQ multiplex PCR; TCRdb's version includes in-frame clones alone and lacks a portion of them. Found here are approximately 150,000 clones, 77% of them singletons; the top ten hold roughly 1.4%. This receptor was taken from a woman under 40 in good health and CMV-seropositive. Sequencing was performed on PBMCs.

This CDR3 is CASSDKGQIQGKLFF. The CDR3 region has the DNA TGTGCCAGCAGCGACAAGGGACAGATTCAAGGAAAACTGTTTTTT. This sequence joins TRBV2 and TRBJ1-4, with 7 bases identical to TRBD1. This CDR3 has 15 amino acids. V trimming: 6 bases; J trimming: 10 bases; junction bases outside the gene matches: 14. Germline lookup yields CDR1 SNHLY and CDR2 FYNNEI.